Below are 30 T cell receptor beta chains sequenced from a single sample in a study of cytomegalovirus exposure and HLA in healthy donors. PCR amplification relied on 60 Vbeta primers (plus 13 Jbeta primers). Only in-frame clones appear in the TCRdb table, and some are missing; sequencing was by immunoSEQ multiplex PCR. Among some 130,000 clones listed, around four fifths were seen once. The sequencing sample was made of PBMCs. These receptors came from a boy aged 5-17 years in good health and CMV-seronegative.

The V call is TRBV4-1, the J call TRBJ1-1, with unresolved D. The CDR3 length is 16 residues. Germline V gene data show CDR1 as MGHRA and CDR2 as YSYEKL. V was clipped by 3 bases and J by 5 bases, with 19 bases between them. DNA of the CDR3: TGCGCCAGCAGCCATTCGACCGCACTAAGCGTAACTGAAGCTTTCTTT. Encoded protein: CASSHSTALSVTEAFF.

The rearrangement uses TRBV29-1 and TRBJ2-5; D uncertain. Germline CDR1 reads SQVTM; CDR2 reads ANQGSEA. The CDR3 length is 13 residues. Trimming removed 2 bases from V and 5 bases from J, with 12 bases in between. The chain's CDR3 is CSVESIGGETQYF. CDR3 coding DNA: TGCAGCGTTGAAAGTATCGGTGGTGAGACCCAGTACTTC. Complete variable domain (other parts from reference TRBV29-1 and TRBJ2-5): SAVISQKPSRDICQRGTSLTIQCQVDSQVTMMFWYRQQPGQSLTLIATANQGSEATYESGFVIDKFPISRPNLTFSTLTVSNMSPEDSSIYLCSVESIGGETQYFGPGTRLLVL.

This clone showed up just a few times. CDR3 DNA: TGTGCCAGCAATCGGGACAGCCATGTCGCTGAAGCTTTCTTT. Protein product: CASNRDSHVAEAFF. The chain has TRBV2 and TRBJ1-1; 7 positions agree with TRBD1. CDR1 SNHLY and CDR2 FYNNEI come from the germline V gene. CDR3 length: 14 amino acids. The trim removed 7 bases at V and 6 bases at J, leaving 11 bases unmatched.

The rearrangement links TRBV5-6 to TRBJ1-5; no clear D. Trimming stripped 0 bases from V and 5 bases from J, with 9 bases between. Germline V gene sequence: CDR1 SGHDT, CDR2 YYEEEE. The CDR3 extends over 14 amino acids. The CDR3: CASSLGRGDQPQHF. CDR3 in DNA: TGTGCCAGCAGCTTGGGGAGAGGCGATCAGCCCCAGCATTTT.

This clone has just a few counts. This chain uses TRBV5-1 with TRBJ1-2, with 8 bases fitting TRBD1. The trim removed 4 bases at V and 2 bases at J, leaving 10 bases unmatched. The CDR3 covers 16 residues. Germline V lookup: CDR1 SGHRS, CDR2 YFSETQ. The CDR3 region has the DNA TGCGCCAGCAGCCCGAGACCGGGACAGGTCAACTATGGCTACACCTTC. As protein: CASSPRPGQVNYGYTF. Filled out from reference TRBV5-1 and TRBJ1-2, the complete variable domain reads KAGVTQTPRYLIKTRGQQVTLSCSPISGHRSVSWYQQTPGQGLQFLFEYFSETQRNKGNFPGRFSGRQFSNSRSEMNVSTLELGDSALYLCASSPRPGQVNYGYTFGSGTRLTVV.

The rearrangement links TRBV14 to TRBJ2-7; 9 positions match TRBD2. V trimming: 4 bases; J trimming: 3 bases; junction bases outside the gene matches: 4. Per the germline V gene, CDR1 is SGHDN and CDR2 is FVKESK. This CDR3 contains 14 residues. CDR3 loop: CASSRLAGLYEQYF. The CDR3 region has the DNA TGTGCCAGCAGCCGGCTAGCGGGACTCTACGAGCAGTACTTC.

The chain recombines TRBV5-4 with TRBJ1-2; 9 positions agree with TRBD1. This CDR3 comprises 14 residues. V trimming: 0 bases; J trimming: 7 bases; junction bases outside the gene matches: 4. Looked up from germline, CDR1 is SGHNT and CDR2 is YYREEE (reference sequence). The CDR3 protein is CASSLDRGLSGYTF. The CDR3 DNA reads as TGTGCCAGCAGCTTGGACAGGGGGCTGTCTGGCTACACCTTC.

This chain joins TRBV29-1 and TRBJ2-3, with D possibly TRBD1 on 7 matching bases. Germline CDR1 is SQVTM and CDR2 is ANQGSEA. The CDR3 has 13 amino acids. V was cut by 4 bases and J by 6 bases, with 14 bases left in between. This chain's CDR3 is CSVGRGPGDTQYF. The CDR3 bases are TGCAGCGTTGGGAGGGGGCCGGGCGATACGCAGTATTTT.

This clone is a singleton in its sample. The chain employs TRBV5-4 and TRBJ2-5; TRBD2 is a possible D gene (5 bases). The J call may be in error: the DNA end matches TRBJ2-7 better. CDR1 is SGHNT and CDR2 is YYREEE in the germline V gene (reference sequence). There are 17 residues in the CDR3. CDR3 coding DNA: TGTGCCAGCAGCCCGAACGCCCCTAGCATATCCAGCTACGAGCAGTACTTC. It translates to CASSPNAPSISSYEQYF.

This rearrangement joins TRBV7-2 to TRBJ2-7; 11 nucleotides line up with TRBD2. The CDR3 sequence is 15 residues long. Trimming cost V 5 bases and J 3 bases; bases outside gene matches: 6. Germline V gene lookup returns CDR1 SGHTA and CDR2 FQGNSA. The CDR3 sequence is CASSPQTSGVYEQYF. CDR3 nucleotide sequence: TGTGCCAGCAGCCCCCAGACTAGCGGGGTCTACGAGCAGTACTTC.

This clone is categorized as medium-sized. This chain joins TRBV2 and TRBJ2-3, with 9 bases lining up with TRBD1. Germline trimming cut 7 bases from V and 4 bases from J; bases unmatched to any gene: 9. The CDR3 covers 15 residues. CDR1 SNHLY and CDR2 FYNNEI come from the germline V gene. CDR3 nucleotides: TGTGCCAGCACGGGGGGACAGGGAGGACCAGATACGCAGTATTTT. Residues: CASTGGQGGPDTQYF.

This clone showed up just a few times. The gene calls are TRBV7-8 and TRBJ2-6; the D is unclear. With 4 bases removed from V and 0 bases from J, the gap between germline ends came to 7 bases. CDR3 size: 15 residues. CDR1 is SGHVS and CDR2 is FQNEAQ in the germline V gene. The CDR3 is CASSSSVSGANVLTF. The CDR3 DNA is TGTGCCAGCAGCTCCTCCGTCTCTGGGGCCAACGTCCTGACTTTC.

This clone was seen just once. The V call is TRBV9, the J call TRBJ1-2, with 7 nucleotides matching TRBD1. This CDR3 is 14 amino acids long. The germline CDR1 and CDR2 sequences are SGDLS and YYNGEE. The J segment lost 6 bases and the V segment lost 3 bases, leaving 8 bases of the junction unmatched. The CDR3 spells CASSAGDRENGYTF. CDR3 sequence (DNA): TGTGCCAGCAGCGCCGGAGACAGGGAAAATGGCTACACCTTC.

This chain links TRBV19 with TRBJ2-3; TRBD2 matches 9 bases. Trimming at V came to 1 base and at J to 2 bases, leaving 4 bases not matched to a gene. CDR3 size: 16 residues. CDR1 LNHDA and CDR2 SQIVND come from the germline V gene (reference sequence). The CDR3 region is CASSIGLAGITDTQYF. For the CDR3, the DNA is TGTGCCAGTAGTATAGGGCTAGCGGGGATCACAGATACGCAGTATTTT.

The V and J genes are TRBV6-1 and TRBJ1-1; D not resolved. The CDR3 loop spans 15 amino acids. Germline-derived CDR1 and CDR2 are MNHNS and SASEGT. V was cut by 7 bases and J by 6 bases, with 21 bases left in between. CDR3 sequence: CASTRAADPFPEAFF. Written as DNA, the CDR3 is TGTGCCAGCACCCGCGCGGCAGACCCATTTCCTGAAGCTTTCTTT.

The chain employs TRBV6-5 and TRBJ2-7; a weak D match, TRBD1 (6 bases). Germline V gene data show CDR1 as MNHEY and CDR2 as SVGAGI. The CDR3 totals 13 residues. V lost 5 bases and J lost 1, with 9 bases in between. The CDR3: CASSRTDSYEQYF. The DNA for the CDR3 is TGTGCCAGCAGTCGGACAGATTCCTACGAGCAGTACTTC.

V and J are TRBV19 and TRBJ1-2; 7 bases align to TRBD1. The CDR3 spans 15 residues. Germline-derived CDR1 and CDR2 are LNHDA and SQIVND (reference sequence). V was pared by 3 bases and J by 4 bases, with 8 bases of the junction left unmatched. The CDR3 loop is CASSITGAPFYGYTF. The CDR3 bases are TGTGCCAGTAGTATCACAGGGGCGCCTTTCTATGGCTACACCTTC. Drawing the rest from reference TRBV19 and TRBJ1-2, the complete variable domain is DGGITQSPKYLFRKEGQNVTLSCEQNLNHDAMYWYRQDPGQGLRLIYYSQIVNDFQKGDIAEGYSVSREKKESFPLTVTSAQKNPTAFYLCASSITGAPFYGYTFGSGTRLTVV.

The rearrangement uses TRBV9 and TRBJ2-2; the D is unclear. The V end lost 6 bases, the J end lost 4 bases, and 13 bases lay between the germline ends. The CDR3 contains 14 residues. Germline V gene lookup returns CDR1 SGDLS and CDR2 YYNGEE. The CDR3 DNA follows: TGTGCCAGCAAGAGGAGCAAGGTCACCGGGGAGCTGTTTTTT. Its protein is CASKRSKVTGELFF. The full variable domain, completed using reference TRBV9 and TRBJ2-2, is DSGVTQTPKHLITATGQRVTLRCSPRSGDLSVYWYQQSLDQGLQFLIQYYNGEERAKGNILERFSAQQFPDLHSELNLSSLELGDSALYFCASKRSKVTGELFFGEGSRLTVL.

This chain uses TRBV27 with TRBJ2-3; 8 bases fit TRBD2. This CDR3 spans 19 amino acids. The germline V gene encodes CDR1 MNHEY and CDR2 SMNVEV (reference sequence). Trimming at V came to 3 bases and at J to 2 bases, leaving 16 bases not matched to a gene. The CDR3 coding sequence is TGTGCCAGCAGTTTTTCCTTTCGCTTAGCGGGACGAGACACAGATACGCAGTATTTT. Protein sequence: CASSFSFRLAGRDTDTQYF.

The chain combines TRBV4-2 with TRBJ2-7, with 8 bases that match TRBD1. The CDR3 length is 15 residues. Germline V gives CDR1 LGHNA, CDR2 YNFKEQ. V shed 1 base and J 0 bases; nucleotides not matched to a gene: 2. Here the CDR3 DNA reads TGTGCCAGCAGCCAAGGGACAGGGAGCTCCTACGAGCAGTACTTC. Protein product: CASSQGTGSSYEQYF.

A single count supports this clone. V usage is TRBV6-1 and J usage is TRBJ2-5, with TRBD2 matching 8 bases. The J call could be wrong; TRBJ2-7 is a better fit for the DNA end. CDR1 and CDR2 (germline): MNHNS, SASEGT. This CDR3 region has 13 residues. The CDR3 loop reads CATQTSVSYEQYF. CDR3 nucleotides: TGTGCCACGCAGACTAGCGTTTCCTACGAGCAGTACTTC.

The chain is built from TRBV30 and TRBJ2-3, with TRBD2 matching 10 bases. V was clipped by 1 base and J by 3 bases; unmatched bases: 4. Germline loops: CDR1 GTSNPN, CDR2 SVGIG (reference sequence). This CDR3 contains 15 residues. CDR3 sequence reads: CAWSGKREGTDTQYF. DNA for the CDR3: TGTGCCTGGAGTGGCAAGCGGGAGGGGACAGATACGCAGTATTTT.

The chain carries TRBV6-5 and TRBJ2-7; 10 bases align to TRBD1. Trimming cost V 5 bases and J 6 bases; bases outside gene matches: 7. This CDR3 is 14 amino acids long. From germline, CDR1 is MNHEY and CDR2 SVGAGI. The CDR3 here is CASSTRDRGAEQYF. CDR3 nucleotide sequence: TGTGCCAGCAGTACAAGGGACAGGGGCGCCGAGCAGTACTTC.

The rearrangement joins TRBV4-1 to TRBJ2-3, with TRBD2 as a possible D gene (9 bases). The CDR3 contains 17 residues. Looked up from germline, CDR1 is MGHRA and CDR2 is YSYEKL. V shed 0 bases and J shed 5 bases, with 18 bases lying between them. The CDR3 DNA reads TGCGCCAGCAGCCAAGATGAAGCTAGCGGGACAGGAGATACGCAGTATTTT. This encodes CASSQDEASGTGDTQYF.

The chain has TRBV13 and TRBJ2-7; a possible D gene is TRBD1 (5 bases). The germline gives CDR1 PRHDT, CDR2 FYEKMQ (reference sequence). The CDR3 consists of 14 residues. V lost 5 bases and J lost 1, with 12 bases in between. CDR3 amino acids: CASSRSRGSYEQYF. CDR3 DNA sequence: TGTGCCAGCAGCCGATCTAGGGGTTCCTACGAGCAGTACTTC.

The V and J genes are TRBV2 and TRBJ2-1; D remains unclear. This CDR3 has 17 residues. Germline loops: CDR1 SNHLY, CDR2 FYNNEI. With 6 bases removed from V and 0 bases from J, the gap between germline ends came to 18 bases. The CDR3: CASSESLAGSSYNEQFF. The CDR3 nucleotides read TGTGCCAGCAGCGAATCCCTCGCAGGAAGCTCCTACAATGAGCAGTTCTTC.

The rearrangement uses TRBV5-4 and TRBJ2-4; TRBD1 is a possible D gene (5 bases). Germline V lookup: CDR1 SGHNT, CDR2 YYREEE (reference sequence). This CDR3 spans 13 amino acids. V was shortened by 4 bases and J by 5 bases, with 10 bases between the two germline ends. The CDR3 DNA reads TGTGCCAGCAGCAAGGGGTACGAAAACATTCAGTACTTC. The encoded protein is CASSKGYENIQYF.

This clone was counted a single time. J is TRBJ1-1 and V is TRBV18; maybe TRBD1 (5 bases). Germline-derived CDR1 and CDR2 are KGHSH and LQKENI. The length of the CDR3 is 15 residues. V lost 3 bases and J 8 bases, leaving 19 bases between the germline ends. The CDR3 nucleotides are TGTGCCAGCTCACCGCCCGGGGGTTCGACCGGAGAAGCTTTCTTT. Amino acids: CASSPPGGSTGEAFF.

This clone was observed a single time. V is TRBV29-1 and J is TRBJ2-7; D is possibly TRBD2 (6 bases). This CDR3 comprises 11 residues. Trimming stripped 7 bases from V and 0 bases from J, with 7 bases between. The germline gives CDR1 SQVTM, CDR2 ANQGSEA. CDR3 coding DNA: TGCAGCGCCGGGAGCTCCTACGAGCAGTACTTC. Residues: CSAGSSYEQYF.

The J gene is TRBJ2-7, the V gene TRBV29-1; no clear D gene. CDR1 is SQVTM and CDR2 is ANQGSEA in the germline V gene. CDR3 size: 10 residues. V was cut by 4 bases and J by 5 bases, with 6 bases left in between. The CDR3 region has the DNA TGCAGCGTTGTATCAGACGAGCAGTACTTC. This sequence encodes CSVVSDEQYF.